Below, 25 T cell receptor beta chains from the same sample are listed, as sequenced in a study of shared clonotypes between healthy human individuals. Sequenced by immunoSEQ multiplex PCR; TCRdb stores in-frame clones only, minus some. The table shows hundreds of thousands of clones, with almost 95% occurring only once. Naive CD8 cells comprised CD45RO-negative, CCR7-positively selected cells, excluding terminally differentiated effector memory CD45RA+ cells. What was sequenced was naive CD8+ T cells sorted from blood. The source of these receptors is a young man in good health.

This rearrangement joins TRBV27 to TRBJ2-7, with TRBD1 matching over 7 bases. J was trimmed by 0 bases and V by 4 bases; bases with no gene match: 9. This CDR3 comprises 16 residues. CDR1 MNHEY and CDR2 SMNVEV come from the germline V gene (reference sequence). The CDR3 DNA is TGTGCCAGCAGTTCTCGACAGGGTAAAGACTCCTACGAGCAGTACTTC. It yields the protein CASSSRQGKDSYEQYF.

This chain uses TRBV4-1 with TRBJ1-1; D remains unclear. The length of the CDR3 is 13 residues. Per the germline V gene, CDR1 is MGHRA and CDR2 is YSYEKL. Between the trimmed V and J ends, which lost 4 bases and 0 bases, there was a span of 6 bases. The DNA of the CDR3 is TGCGCCAGCAGCCGGGATCTGAACACTGAAGCTTTCTTT. Translation gives CASSRDLNTEAFF.

This sequence joins TRBV7-2 and TRBJ1-1; D unclear. V was clipped by 5 bases and J by 7 bases, with 14 bases between them. Germline lookup yields CDR1 SGHTA and CDR2 FQGNSA. The CDR3 consists of 13 residues. The CDR3 loop is CASSSYREYEAFF. The CDR3 DNA reads as TGTGCCAGCAGCAGTTACCGGGAGTATGAAGCTTTCTTT.

The J gene is TRBJ2-4, the V gene TRBV18; the D gene is possibly TRBD1 (6 bases). Germline V lookup: CDR1 KGHSH, CDR2 LQKENI. The CDR3 length is 17 residues. The V end lost 5 bases, the J end lost 0 bases, and 17 bases lay between the germline ends. The CDR3 sequence is CASSKFVTGKAKNIQYF. The CDR3 DNA sequence: TGTGCCAGCTCAAAATTTGTGACAGGAAAAGCCAAAAACATTCAGTACTTC.

The chain couples TRBV28 to TRBJ2-1; no firm D call. V lost 2 bases to trimming and J lost 10 bases, with 9 bases between them. The germline gives CDR1 MDHEN, CDR2 SYDVKM. CDR3 length: 12 residues. CDR3 protein: CASSLGATEQFF. CDR3 sequence (DNA): TGTGCCAGCAGTTTAGGCGCGACGGAGCAGTTCTTC.

This rearrangement joins TRBV2 to TRBJ1-4; D not certain. Per germline, CDR1 SNHLY and CDR2 FYNNEI. The CDR3 covers 15 residues. V dropped 2 bases and J dropped 4 bases, with 11 bases sitting between them. The CDR3 DNA reads as TGTGCCAGCAGTGAAATGGCAGCCCTTAATGAAAAACTGTTTTTT. This gives the protein CASSEMAALNEKLFF.

The chain joins TRBV9 to TRBJ2-2; TRBD2 might be the D (5 bases). The germline V and J ends were trimmed by 3 bases and 7 bases, with 19 bases remaining between them. This CDR3 is built from 16 residues. The germline gives CDR1 SGDLS, CDR2 YYNGEE. CDR3 amino acids: CASSAKRTAASGELFF. The CDR3 bases are TGTGCCAGCAGCGCGAAACGGACTGCCGCCAGCGGGGAGCTGTTTTTT.

The rearrangement uses TRBV27 and TRBJ2-1; D is unresolved. The germline V and J ends were trimmed by 0 bases and 4 bases, with 7 bases remaining between them. Germline values: CDR1 MNHEY, CDR2 SMNVEV (reference sequence). CDR3 length: 14 residues. This chain's CDR3 is CASSLSREYNEQFF. In DNA form, the CDR3 reads TGTGCCAGCAGTTTATCCAGAGAATACAATGAGCAGTTCTTC.

As to this clone: Other DNA sequences in the same sample also yield this CDR3. This chain joins TRBV27 and TRBJ2-7; no clear D. Between the trimmed V and J ends, which lost 2 bases and 0 bases, there was a span of 5 bases. CDR3 length equals 13 residues. Germline values: CDR1 MNHEY, CDR2 SMNVEV (reference sequence). The CDR3 DNA sequence: TGTGCCAGCAGTTTAGAAGGCTCCTACGAGCAGTACTTC. Protein sequence: CASSLEGSYEQYF.

This rearrangement joins TRBV7-9 to TRBJ2-2, with D uncertain. V lost 4 bases to trimming and J lost 6 bases, with 21 bases between them. Per the germline V gene, CDR1 is SEHNR and CDR2 is FQNEAQ (reference sequence). There are 17 residues in the CDR3. The CDR3 DNA reads TGTGCCAGCAGCTCTTTGGTTTGGACCAGCCCGGCCGGGGAGCTGTTTTTT. This sequence encodes CASSSLVWTSPAGELFF.

V and J are TRBV9 and TRBJ2-1; 16 bases align to TRBD2. V shed 3 bases and J 7 bases; nucleotides not matched to a gene: 4. This CDR3 comprises 16 residues. CDR1 SGDLS and CDR2 YYNGEE come from the germline V gene. The CDR3 reads CASSAGTSGRANEQFF. Here the CDR3 DNA reads TGTGCCAGCAGCGCCGGGACTAGCGGGAGGGCAAATGAGCAGTTCTTC.

The V gene is TRBV5-1, the J gene TRBJ2-3, with D hard to call. CDR3 length: 13 amino acids. From germline, CDR1 is SGHRS and CDR2 YFSETQ. The ends were cut back, 4 bases at V and 5 bases at J, with 11 bases in the middle. The CDR3 is CASSKIWGDTQYF. The CDR3 DNA reads TGCGCCAGCAGCAAGATCTGGGGAGATACGCAGTATTTT.

The gene calls are TRBV7-6 and TRBJ2-7, with D possibly TRBD1 on 6 matching bases. Trimming removed 5 bases at V and 4 bases at J, with 18 bases between. Germline V lookup: CDR1 SGHVS, CDR2 FNYEAQ. There are 15 residues in the CDR3. The CDR3 DNA is TGTGCCAGCAGCCAAGTGGGGGCGATGGCGTACGAGCAGTACTTC. Translated: CASSQVGAMAYEQYF.

The chain links TRBV5-1 to TRBJ2-7; TRBD2 aligns across 8 bases. The germline CDR1 and CDR2 sequences are SGHRS and YFSETQ. Losses at the gene ends were 7 bases for V and 0 bases for J; bases not matched to a gene: 9. The CDR3 has 15 residues. CDR3 loop: CASASGGKSSYEQYF. In DNA form, the CDR3 reads TGCGCCAGCGCCTCGGGGGGGAAAAGCTCCTACGAGCAGTACTTC. The variable domain in full, completed from reference TRBV5-1 and TRBJ2-7, reads KAGVTQTPRYLIKTRGQQVTLSCSPISGHRSVSWYQQTPGQGLQFLFEYFSETQRNKGNFPGRFSGRQFSNSRSEMNVSTLELGDSALYLCASASGGKSSYEQYFGPGTRLTVT.

The J gene is TRBJ1-2, the V gene TRBV29-1, with TRBD1 matching over 8 bases. The CDR3 extends over 13 amino acids. The V gene's germline CDR1 is SQVTM and CDR2 ANQGSEA. V was clipped by 3 bases and J by 8 bases; unmatched bases: 8. Written as DNA, the CDR3 is TGCAGCGTTGAGGTCCAGGGGGCTCGGGGCTACACCTTC. Its translation is CSVEVQGARGYTF.

The chain couples TRBV15 to TRBJ2-5; no definite D call. Germline values: CDR1 LNHNV, CDR2 YYDKDF (reference sequence). Between the trimmed V and J ends, which lost 1 base and 3 bases, there was a span of 3 bases. This CDR3 is 12 amino acids long. The CDR3 region has the DNA TGTGCCACCAGCAGAGTAGAAGAGACCCAGTACTTC. As protein: CATSRVEETQYF.

V gene TRBV4-1 combines with J gene TRBJ2-7, with D possibly being TRBD2 (6 bases). The CDR3 spans 16 residues. Trimming removed 3 bases from V and 0 bases from J, with 15 bases in between. Germline V CDR1 and CDR2: MGHRA, YSYEKL. CDR3: CASSHPGRGASYEQYF. DNA for the CDR3: TGCGCCAGCAGCCACCCCGGGAGAGGTGCCTCCTACGAGCAGTACTTC.

V and J are TRBV25-1 and TRBJ2-3; D gene unclear. CDR1 MGHDK and CDR2 SYGVNS come from the germline V gene. The CDR3 length is 13 residues. Trimming took 1 base from V and 4 from J, leaving 6 bases between them. The CDR3 DNA reads as TGTGCCAGCAGTGAATCTGCGTCAGATACGCAGTATTTT. Translated: CASSESASDTQYF.

This rearrangement joins TRBV19 to TRBJ2-7; D remains ambiguous. Germline CDR1 is LNHDA and CDR2 is SQIVND (reference sequence). V was shortened by 5 bases and J by 5 bases, with 22 bases between the two germline ends. The CDR3 covers 16 residues. The CDR3 region is CASSLPSPMGLNEQYF. Written as DNA, the CDR3 is TGTGCCAGTAGTCTCCCCTCGCCGATGGGCCTCAACGAGCAGTACTTC.

V gene TRBV2 combines with J gene TRBJ2-5; 7 bases match TRBD2. CDR3 length equals 14 residues. V was clipped by 5 bases and J by 2 bases; unmatched bases: 5. Germline CDR1 SNHLY, CDR2 FYNNEI. CDR3 bases: TGTGCCAGCAGTCGGGACTACGAACAAGAGACCCAGTACTTC. Its translation: CASSRDYEQETQYF.

This clone was picked up one time. V and J are TRBV6-6 and TRBJ2-5, with D perhaps TRBD1 (6 bases). This CDR3 region has 15 residues. Germline CDR1 MNHNY, CDR2 SVGAGI (reference sequence). With 6 bases removed from V and 2 bases from J, the gap between germline ends came to 16 bases. In DNA form, the CDR3 reads TGTGCCAGCAGGCCTTGGACAGAAAAACAAGAGACCCAGTACTTC. As protein: CASRPWTEKQETQYF.

The rearrangement uses TRBV4-3 and TRBJ2-7, with D perhaps matching TRBD1 or TRBD2 (5 bases each). Trimming cost V 5 bases and J 2 bases, with 22 bases left between them. CDR1 and CDR2 (germline): LGHNA, YSLEER. The CDR3 has 17 residues. The CDR3 here is CASSSFPQGQAAYEQYF. In DNA form, the CDR3 reads TGCGCCAGCAGCTCGTTCCCGCAGGGCCAAGCGGCCTACGAGCAGTACTTC.

The chain combines TRBV27 with TRBJ2-1; D is unresolved. The germline gives CDR1 MNHEY, CDR2 SMNVEV (reference sequence). Deletions cut 1 base from V and 6 bases from J, with 7 bases between. CDR3 size: 13 residues. The CDR3 loop reads CASSLWSANEQFF. The DNA for the CDR3 is TGTGCCAGCAGTTTATGGTCCGCCAATGAGCAGTTCTTC.

This clone was counted only a few times. This chain links TRBV11-2 with TRBJ1-1; 7 positions match TRBD1. This CDR3 comprises 15 residues. Per germline, CDR1 SGHAT and CDR2 FQNNGV. Germline trimming cut 5 bases from V and 3 bases from J; bases unmatched to any gene: 9. The CDR3 here is CASSPRQGGDTEAFF. The CDR3 nucleotides are TGTGCCAGCAGCCCCCGACAGGGCGGGGACACTGAAGCTTTCTTT.

Comment on this clone: Within the sample, other DNA sequences also encode this same CDR3. The gene calls are TRBV25-1 and TRBJ2-7; D ambiguous. Germline loops: CDR1 MGHDK, CDR2 SYGVNS. The V end was cut by 2 bases, the J end by 6 bases, with 8 bases between. The CDR3 loop spans 12 amino acids. CDR3 sequence reads: CASSEALGEQYF. CDR3 DNA: TGTGCCAGCAGTGAAGCTCTCGGCGAGCAGTACTTC.